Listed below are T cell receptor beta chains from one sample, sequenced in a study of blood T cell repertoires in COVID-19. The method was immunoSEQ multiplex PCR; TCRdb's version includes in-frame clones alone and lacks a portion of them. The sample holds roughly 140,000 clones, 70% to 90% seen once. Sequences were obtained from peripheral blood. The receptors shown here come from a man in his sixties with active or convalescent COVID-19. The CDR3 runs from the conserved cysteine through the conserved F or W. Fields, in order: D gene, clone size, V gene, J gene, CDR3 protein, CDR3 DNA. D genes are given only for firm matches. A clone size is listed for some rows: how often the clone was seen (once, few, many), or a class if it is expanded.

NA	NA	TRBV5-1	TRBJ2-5	CASSSGGTDQETQYF	TGCGCCAGCAGCTCGGGGGGGACAGACCAAGAGACCCAGTACTTC
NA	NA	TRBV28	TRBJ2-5	CASSSAGLQETQYF	TGTGCCAGCAGTTCCGCGGGTCTACAAGAGACCCAGTACTTC
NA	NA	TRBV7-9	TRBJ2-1	CASSLVGVSLDNEQFF	TGTGCCAGCAGCTTAGTTGGTGTCTCACTGGACAATGAGCAGTTCTTC
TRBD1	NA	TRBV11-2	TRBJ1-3	CASSRRGTGGSGNTIYF	TGTGCCAGCAGCCGACGGGGGACAGGGGGCTCTGGAAACACCATATATTTT
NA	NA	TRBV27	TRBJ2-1	CASSELLAASYNEQFF	TGTGCCAGCTCCGAATTACTAGCCGCCTCCTACAATGAGCAGTTCTTC
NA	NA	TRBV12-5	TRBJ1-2	CASGLGPGPISYGYTF	TGTGCTAGTGGTTTGGGTCCGGGTCCCATTTCGTATGGCTACACCTTC
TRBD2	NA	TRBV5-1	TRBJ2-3	CASSEGTSLYTDTQYF	TGCGCCAGCAGCGAAGGGACTAGCTTATACACAGATACGCAGTATTTT
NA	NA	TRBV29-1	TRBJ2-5	CSVRDGGQETQYF	TGCAGCGTTAGGGACGGGGGCCAAGAGACCCAGTACTTC
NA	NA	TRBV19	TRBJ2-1	CASNWGGSYNEQFF	TGTGCCAGTAATTGGGGGGGCTCGTACAATGAGCAGTTCTTC
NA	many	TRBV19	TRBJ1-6	CASSLGNSPLHF	TGTGCCAGCTCTCTCGGGAATTCACCCCTCCACTTT
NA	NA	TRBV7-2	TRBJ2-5	CASSLVSTRRETQYF	TGTGCCAGCAGCTTAGTCTCTACTAGACGGGAGACCCAGTACTTC
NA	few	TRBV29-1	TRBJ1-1	CSVERGGTEAFF	TGCAGCGTTGAGAGGGGAGGGACTGAAGCTTTCTTT
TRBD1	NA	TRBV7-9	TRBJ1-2	CATSKDRGFNYGYTF	TGTGCCACCTCAAAAGACAGGGGATTTAACTATGGCTACACCTTC
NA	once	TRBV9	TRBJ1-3	CASSRSGNTIYF	TGTGCCAGCAGTCGCTCTGGAAACACCATATATTTT
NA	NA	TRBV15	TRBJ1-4	CATSGGATNEKLFF	TGTGCCACCAGCGGAGGGGCGACTAATGAAAAACTGTTTTTT
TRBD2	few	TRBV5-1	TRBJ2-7	CASGLSGSSYEQYF	TGCGCCAGCGGTCTTAGCGGGAGCTCCTACGAGCAGTACTTC
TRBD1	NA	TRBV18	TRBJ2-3	CASSPPGTGEDTQYF	TGTGCCAGCTCACCACCGGGAACAGGGGAAGATACGCAGTATTTT
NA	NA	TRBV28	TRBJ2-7	CASSLMREQYF	TGTGCCAGCAGTTTAATGCGGGAGCAGTACTTC
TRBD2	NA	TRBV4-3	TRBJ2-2	CASGLGYTGELFF	TGCGCCAGCGGACTAGGATACACCGGGGAGCTGTTTTTT
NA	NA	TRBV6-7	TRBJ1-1	CASSYNDSNTEAFF	TGTGCCAGCAGTTATAACGACAGTAACACTGAAGCTTTCTTT
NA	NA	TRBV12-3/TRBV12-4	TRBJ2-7	CASSLIENEQYF	TGTGCCAGCAGTTTAATAGAGAACGAGCAGTACTTC
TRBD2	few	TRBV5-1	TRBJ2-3	CASSLGLAGEDTQYF	TGCGCCAGCAGCTTGGGACTAGCGGGAGAAGATACGCAGTATTTT
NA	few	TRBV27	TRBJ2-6	CASGPRANVLTF	TGTGCCAGCGGGCCTAGGGCCAACGTCCTGACTTTC
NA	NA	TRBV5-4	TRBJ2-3	CASSLQGLDTQYF	TGTGCCAGCAGCTTGCAGGGATTGGATACGCAGTATTTT
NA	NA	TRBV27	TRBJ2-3	CASSSSADTQYF	TGTGCCAGCAGTTCGTCGGCAGATACGCAGTATTTT
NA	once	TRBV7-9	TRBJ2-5	CASSFTPGSETQYF	TGTGCCAGCAGCTTTACTCCGGGGTCAGAGACCCAGTACTTC
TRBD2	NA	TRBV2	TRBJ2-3	CASGETSGRADTQYF	TGTGCCAGCGGTGAGACTAGCGGGAGGGCGGATACGCAGTATTTT
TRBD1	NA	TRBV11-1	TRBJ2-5	CASSFRTGGKTQYF	TGTGCCAGCAGCTTCAGGACAGGGGGGAAGACCCAGTACTTC
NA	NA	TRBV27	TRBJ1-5	CASSFTGFDSNQPQHF	TGTGCCAGCAGTTTTACAGGGTTTGATAGCAATCAGCCCCAGCATTTT
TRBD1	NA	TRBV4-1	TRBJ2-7	CASSPGQARSYEQYF	TGCGCCAGCAGCCCCGGACAGGCTCGCTCCTACGAGCAGTACTTC
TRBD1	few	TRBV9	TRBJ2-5	CASSDRDRDSETQYF	TGTGCCAGCAGCGACCGGGACAGGGATTCGGAGACCCAGTACTTC
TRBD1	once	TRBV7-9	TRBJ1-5	CASSLSDRGRNQPQHF	TGTGCCAGCAGCTTATCGGACAGGGGGCGAAATCAGCCCCAGCATTTT
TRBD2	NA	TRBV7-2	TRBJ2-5	CASSPPGGRAETQYF	TGTGCCAGCAGCCCACCGGGCGGGAGGGCCGAGACCCAGTACTTC
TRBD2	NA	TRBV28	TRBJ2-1	CASSLWTSGSYNEQFF	TGTGCCAGCAGTTTATGGACTAGCGGCTCCTACAATGAGCAGTTCTTC